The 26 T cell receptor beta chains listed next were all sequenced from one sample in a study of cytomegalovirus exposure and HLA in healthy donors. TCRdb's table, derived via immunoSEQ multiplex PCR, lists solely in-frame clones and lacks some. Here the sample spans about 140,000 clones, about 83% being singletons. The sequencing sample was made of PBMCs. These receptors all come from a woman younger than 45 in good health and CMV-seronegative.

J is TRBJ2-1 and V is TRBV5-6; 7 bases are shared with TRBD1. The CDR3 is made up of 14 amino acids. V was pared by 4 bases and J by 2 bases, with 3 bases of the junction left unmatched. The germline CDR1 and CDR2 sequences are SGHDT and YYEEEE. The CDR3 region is CASSDRVTYNEQFF. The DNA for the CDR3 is TGTGCCAGCAGCGACAGGGTTACCTACAATGAGCAGTTCTTC. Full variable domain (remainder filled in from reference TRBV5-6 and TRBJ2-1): DAGVTQSPTHLIKTRGQQVTLRCSPKSGHDTVSWYQQALGQGPQFIFQYYEEEERQRGNFPDRFSGHQFPNYSSELNVNALLLGDSALYLCASSDRVTYNEQFFGPGTRLTVL.

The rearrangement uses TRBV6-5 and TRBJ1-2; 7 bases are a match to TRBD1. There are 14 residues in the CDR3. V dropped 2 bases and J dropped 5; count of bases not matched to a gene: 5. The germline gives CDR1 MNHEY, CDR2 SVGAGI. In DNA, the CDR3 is TGTGCCAGCAGTTACCTGGACAGGAATTATGGCTACACCTTC. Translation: CASSYLDRNYGYTF.

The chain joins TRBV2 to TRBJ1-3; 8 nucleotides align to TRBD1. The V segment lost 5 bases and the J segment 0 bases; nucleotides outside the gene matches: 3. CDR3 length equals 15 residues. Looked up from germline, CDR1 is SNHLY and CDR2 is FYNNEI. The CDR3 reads CASSYTGGSGNTIYF. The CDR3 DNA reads TGTGCCAGCAGTTACACAGGGGGCTCTGGAAACACCATATATTTT.

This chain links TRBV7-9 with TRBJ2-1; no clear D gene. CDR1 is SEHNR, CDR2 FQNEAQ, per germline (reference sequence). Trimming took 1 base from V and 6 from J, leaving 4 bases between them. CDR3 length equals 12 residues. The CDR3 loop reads CASSLVSNEQFF. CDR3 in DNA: TGTGCCAGCAGCTTAGTTAGCAATGAGCAGTTCTTC.

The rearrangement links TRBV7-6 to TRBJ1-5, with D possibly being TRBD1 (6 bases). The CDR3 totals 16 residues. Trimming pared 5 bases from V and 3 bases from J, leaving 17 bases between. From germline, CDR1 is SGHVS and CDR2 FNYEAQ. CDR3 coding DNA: TGTGCCAGCAGCCCCGTTGCCGGACAGAACAATCAGCCCCAGCATTTT. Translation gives CASSPVAGQNNQPQHF.

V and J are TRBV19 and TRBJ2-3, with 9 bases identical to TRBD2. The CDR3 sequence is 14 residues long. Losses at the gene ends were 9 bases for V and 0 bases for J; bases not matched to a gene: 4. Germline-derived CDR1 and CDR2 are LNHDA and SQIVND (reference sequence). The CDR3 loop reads CASATSGSTDTQYF. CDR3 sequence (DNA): TGTGCCAGCGCAACTAGCGGGAGCACAGATACGCAGTATTTT.

The CDR3 DNA is TGTGCCAGCACCCTACCCCCACCGGGAGGGTACGAGCAGTACTTC. It yields the protein CASTLPPPGGYEQYF. The chain links TRBV7-2 to TRBJ2-7; 8 bases match TRBD2. Per germline, CDR1 SGHTA and CDR2 FQGNSA. V gave up 7 bases and J gave up 4 bases; unmatched junction bases: 12. This CDR3 is 15 amino acids long.

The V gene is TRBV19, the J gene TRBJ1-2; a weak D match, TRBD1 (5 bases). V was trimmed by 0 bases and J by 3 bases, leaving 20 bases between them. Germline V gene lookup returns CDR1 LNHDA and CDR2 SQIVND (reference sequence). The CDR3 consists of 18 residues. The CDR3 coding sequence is TGTGCCAGTAGTATAGATCTGGGCCAGGGTCAAGTCGACTATGGCTACACCTTC. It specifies CASSIDLGQGQVDYGYTF.

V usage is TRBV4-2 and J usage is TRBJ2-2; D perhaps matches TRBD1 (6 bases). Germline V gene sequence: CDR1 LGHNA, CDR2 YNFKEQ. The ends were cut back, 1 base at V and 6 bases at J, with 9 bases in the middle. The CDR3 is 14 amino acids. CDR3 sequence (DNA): TGTGCCAGCAGCCAAGGGACAGATGCCGGGGAGCTGTTTTTT. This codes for CASSQGTDAGELFF.

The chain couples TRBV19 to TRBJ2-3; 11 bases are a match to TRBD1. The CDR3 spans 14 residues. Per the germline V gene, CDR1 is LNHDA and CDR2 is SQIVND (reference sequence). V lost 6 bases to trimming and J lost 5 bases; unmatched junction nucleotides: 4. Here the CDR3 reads CASRDRGRIDTQYF. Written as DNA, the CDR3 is TGTGCCAGTAGGGACAGGGGGCGGATAGATACGCAGTATTTT. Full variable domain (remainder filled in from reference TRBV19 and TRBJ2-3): DGGITQSPKYLFRKEGQNVTLSCEQNLNHDAMYWYRQDPGQGLRLIYYSQIVNDFQKGDIAEGYSVSREKKESFPLTVTSAQKNPTAFYLCASRDRGRIDTQYFGPGTRLTVL.

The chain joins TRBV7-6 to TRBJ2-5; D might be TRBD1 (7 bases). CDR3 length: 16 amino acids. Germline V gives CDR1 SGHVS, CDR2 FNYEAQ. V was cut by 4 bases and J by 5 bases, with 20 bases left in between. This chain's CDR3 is CASSWGGGGKLETQYF. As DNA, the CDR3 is TGTGCCAGCAGCTGGGGTGGAGGGGGCAAGTTGGAGACCCAGTACTTC.

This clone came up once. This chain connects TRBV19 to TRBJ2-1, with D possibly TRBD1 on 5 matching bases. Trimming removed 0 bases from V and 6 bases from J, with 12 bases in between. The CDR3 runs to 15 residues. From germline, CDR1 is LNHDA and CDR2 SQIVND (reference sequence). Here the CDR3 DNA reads TGTGCCAGTAGTATAGATCTGAGCAGGGCCAATGAGCAGTTCTTC. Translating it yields CASSIDLSRANEQFF.

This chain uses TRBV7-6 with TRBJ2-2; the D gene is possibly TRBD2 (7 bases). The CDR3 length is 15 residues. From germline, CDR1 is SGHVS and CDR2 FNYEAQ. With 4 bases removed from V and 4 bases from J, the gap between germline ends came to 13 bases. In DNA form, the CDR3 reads TGTGCCAGCAGCTCCGGGGGGCCGGGCACCGGGGAGCTGTTTTTT. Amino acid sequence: CASSSGGPGTGELFF. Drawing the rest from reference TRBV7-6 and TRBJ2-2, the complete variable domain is GAGVSQSPRYKVTKRGQDVALRCDPISGHVSLYWYRQALGQGPEFLTYFNYEAQQDKSGLPNDRFSAERPEGSISTLTIQRTEQRDSAMYRCASSSGGPGTGELFFGEGSRLTVL.

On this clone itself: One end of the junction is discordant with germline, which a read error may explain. The CDR3 protein is CASSPGTSGGATQYF. The CDR3 region has the DNA TGTGCTAGCAGCCCTGGGACTAGCGGGGGTGCCACCCAGTACTTC. The chain has TRBV7-7 and TRBJ2-5, with 14 bases matching TRBD2. This CDR3 comprises 15 residues. Per germline, CDR1 SSHAT and CDR2 FNYEAQ (reference sequence).

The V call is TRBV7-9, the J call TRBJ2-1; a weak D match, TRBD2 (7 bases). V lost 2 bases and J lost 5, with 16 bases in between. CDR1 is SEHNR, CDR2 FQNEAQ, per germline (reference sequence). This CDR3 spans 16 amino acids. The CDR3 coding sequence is TGTGCCAGCAGCTTACGGTGGGGGGGGCTCAACAATGAGCAGTTCTTC. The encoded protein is CASSLRWGGLNNEQFF.

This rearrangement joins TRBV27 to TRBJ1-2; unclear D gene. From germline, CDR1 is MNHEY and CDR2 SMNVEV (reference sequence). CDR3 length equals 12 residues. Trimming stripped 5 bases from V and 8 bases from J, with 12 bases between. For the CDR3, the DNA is TGTGCCAGCAGTCCTCGATCAGGAGGCTACACCTTC. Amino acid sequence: CASSPRSGGYTF.

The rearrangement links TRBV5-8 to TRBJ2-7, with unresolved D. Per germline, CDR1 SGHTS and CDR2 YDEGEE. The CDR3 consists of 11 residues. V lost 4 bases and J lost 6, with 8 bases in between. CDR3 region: CASSLTREQYF. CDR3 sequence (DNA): TGTGCCAGCAGCCTGACACGCGAGCAGTACTTC.

The DNA of the CDR3 is TGTGCCAGCAGTGTACAGGGCCAAGAGACCCAGTACTTC. It yields the protein CASSVQGQETQYF. V gene TRBV2 combines with J gene TRBJ2-5, with D possibly TRBD1 on 6 matching bases. Per the germline V gene, CDR1 is SNHLY and CDR2 is FYNNEI. The CDR3 is made up of 13 amino acids. Between the trimmed V and J ends, which lost 4 bases and 1 base, there was a span of 7 bases.

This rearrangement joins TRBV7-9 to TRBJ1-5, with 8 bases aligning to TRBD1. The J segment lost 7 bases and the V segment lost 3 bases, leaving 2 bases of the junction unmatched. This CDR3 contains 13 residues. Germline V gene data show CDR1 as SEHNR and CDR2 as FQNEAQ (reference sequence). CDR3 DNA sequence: TGTGCCAGCAGCTTGGACAGGGAACAGCCCCAGCATTTT. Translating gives CASSLDREQPQHF.

CDR3 in amino acids: CASSLGSAESPLHF. DNA of the CDR3: TGTGCCAGCAGTTTAGGGTCAGCGGAATCACCCCTCCACTTT. The chain employs TRBV28 and TRBJ1-6; D gene uncertain. The CDR3 length is 14 residues. Per the germline V gene, CDR1 is MDHEN and CDR2 is SYDVKM. V dropped 2 bases and J dropped 10 bases, with 12 bases sitting between them. The full variable domain, its missing parts supplied by reference TRBV28 and TRBJ1-6, is DVKVTQSSRYLVKRTGEKVFLECVQDMDHENMFWYRQDPGLGLRLIYFSYDVKMKEKGDIPEGYSVSREKKERFSLILESASTNQTSMYLCASSLGSAESPLHFGNGTRLTVT.

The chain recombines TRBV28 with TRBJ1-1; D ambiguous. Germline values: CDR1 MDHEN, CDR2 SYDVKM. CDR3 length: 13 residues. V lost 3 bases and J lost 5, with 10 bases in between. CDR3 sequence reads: CASSLGRGTEAFF. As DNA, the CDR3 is TGTGCCAGCAGTTTGGGGAGAGGGACTGAAGCTTTCTTT.

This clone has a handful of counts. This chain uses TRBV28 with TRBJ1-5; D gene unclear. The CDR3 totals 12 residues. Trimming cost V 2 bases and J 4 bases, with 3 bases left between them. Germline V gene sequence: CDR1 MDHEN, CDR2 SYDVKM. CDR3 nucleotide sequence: TGTGCCAGCAGTTTACAAAATCAGCCCCAGCATTTT. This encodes CASSLQNQPQHF.

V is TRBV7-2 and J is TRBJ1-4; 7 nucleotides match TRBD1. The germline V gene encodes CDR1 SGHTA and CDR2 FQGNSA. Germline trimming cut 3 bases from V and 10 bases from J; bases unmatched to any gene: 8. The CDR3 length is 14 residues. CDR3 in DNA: TGTGCCAGCAGCTTGGAGGGGGCGCGAGGAAAACTGTTTTTT. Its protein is CASSLEGARGKLFF.

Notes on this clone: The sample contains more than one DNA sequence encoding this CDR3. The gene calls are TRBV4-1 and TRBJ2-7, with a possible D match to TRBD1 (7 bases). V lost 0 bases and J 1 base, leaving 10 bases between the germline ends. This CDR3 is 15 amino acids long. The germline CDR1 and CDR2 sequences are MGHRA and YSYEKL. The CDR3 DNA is TGCGCCAGCAGCCAAGATCCAGGGGGGTCCTACGAGCAGTACTTC. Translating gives CASSQDPGGSYEQYF.

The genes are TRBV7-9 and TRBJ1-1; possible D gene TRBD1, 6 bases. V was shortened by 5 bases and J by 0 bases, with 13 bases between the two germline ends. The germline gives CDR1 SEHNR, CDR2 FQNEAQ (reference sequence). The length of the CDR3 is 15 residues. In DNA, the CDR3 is TGTGCCAGCAGCCCGAAAGACAGGTTGAACACTGAAGCTTTCTTT. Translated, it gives CASSPKDRLNTEAFF. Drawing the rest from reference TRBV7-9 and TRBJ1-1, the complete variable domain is DTGVSQNPRHKITKRGQNVTFRCDPISEHNRLYWYRQTLGQGPEFLTYFQNEAQLEKSRLLSDRFSAERPKGSFSTLEIQRTEQGDSAMYLCASSPKDRLNTEAFFGQGTRLTVV.

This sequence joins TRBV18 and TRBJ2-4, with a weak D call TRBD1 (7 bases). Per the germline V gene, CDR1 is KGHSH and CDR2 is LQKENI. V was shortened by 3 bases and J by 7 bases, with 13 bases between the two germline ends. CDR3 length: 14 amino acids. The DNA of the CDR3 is TGTGCCAGCTCACCCCCACAGGGGAGGAACATTCAGTACTTC. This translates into CASSPPQGRNIQYF.